The clone carrying this TCR delta chain turned up a few times. This likely came from a read error, as a far larger clone is one base away. This sample also contains other DNA sequences that code for the same CDR3. The record originates from a study of γδ T cells in repeated Plasmodium falciparum infection. Turning to the study itself: Four controlled malaria infections with P. falciparum NF54 spanned about 23 months.

TCRdb re-called the multiplex PCR reads via CATT. This table holds tens of thousands of delta-chain clones, almost 1.5% found once. The germline CDR1 and CDR2 sequences are TSWWSYY and QGS. CDR3 length: 22 amino acids. Bulk repertoires came from Vgamma9/Vdelta2+ or Vdelta2-negative gammadelta T cells flow-sorted from PBMC. The genes are TRDV1 and TRDJ1, with 10 bases matching TRDD3. Since TCRdb gives no J gene, matching the DNA to germline was used here to assign it. The sequenced sample consisted of gamma-delta T cells from blood. The TCR was taken from a pool of human donors (malaria-infected and uninfected, not separated). CDR3 coding DNA: TGTGCCCTTGGGGAACCCCTATCCCTTCCTCTCCTTTACTGGGGGATCTCGTATAAACTCATCTTT. Protein product: CALGEPLSLPLLYWGISYKLIF.